Listed below are T cell receptor beta chains from one sample, sequenced in a study of technical replicates of blood from a handful of donors. The method was immunoSEQ multiplex PCR; TCRdb's version includes in-frame clones alone and lacks a portion of them. The data show tens of thousands of clones, 95% seen once. Sequencing was performed on T cells isolated from PBMCs. The receptors originated from a human donor in good health. The CDR3 runs from the conserved cysteine through the conserved F or W. Expanded clones get a size class; other rows say once, few or many, or leave the size out.

J gene,clone size,V gene,CDR3 protein
TRBJ2-7,NA,TRBV19,CASSLGTGTYEQYF
TRBJ2-7,NA,TRBV29-1,CSVEFPGGSYEQYF
TRBJ2-3,NA,TRBV5-1,CASSFGRSTDTQYF
TRBJ1-5,few,TRBV30,CAWERGQGRNQPQHF
TRBJ2-7,NA,TRBV5-6,CASSLSSGSFSYEQYF
TRBJ1-4,NA,TRBV2,CASSGQGIFEKLFF
TRBJ2-3,NA,TRBV5-1,CASSPRYVSSTDTQYF
TRBJ2-2,NA,TRBV19,CASSTPGQGNTGELFF
TRBJ2-1,NA,TRBV29-1,CSVVAPLAGKGNEQFF
TRBJ1-1,NA,TRBV11-2,CASSLSPLTEAFF
TRBJ2-1,NA,TRBV10-3,CAISPGLANNEQFF
TRBJ1-6,NA,TRBV30,CAWSPAAGRSPLHF
TRBJ2-1,NA,TRBV4-1,CASSQVVGLAEVESNEQFF
TRBJ2-7,once,TRBV5-6,CASSPEVSREQYF
TRBJ1-3,NA,TRBV19,CASSITGFGNTIYF
TRBJ1-1,NA,TRBV5-1,CASSLVVRDTEAFF
TRBJ1-5,NA,TRBV27,CASSDTREFSYQPQHF
TRBJ2-5,NA,TRBV7-6,CASSLNSREWEQETQYF
TRBJ2-7,NA,TRBV10-3,CAISESGQGGGYEQYF
TRBJ2-5,NA,TRBV6-6,CASSSGTGVSETQYF
TRBJ2-7,NA,TRBV13,CASSHTGMGVNEQYF
TRBJ2-3,NA,TRBV4-1,CASSQVWTSGRGRTDTQYF
TRBJ1-1,NA,TRBV6-4,CASSAQTGVGAEAFF
TRBJ1-1,NA,TRBV7-9,CASSLVGLTEAFF
TRBJ1-5,NA,TRBV6-1,CASSDMGLKGDPQHF
TRBJ1-1,few,TRBV5-1,CASSSGLVTEAFF
TRBJ2-7,NA,TRBV5-4,CASSLWGQGRYEQYF
TRBJ2-7,NA,TRBV7-2,CASSSGQSYEQYF
TRBJ1-4,NA,TRBV7-9,CASSLGLATNEKLFF
TRBJ2-1,NA,TRBV2,CASSPGTGDIDEQFF
TRBJ2-1,NA,TRBV28,CASSLKAGGSYNEQFF
TRBJ2-1,NA,TRBV5-4,CASSLLDHEQFF
TRBJ1-1,NA,TRBV9,CASSPRQFEAFF
TRBJ2-7,NA,TRBV19,CASSILTGQHSYEQYF
TRBJ2-1,NA,TRBV4-2,CASSQDPLAGGYNEQFF
TRBJ2-2,NA,TRBV30,CAWSPTRTNTGELFF
TRBJ1-4,NA,TRBV5-5,CASSSAGTGDLNEKLFF
TRBJ1-1,NA,TRBV7-9,CASSFGQGHTEAFF
TRBJ1-5,NA,TRBV7-8,CASSLTGPNQPQHF
TRBJ1-2,NA,TRBV7-9,CASSETQHYGYTF
TRBJ1-3,NA,TRBV10-1,CASTGQSSGNTIYF
TRBJ2-5,NA,TRBV5-1,CASSYPAGDFQETQYF
TRBJ2-5,NA,TRBV7-2,CASSSPGLWETQYF
TRBJ2-2,NA,TRBV9,CASSHSGGYTGELFF
TRBJ2-7,once,TRBV28,CASSLGGARSSYEQYF
TRBJ2-7,NA,TRBV1,CTTELTSGSVQYF
TRBJ2-2,NA,TRBV6-4,CASRRLAGEVGELFF
TRBJ2-5,NA,TRBV6-1,CASSVLAGEQETQYF
TRBJ1-5,NA,TRBV7-2,CASSLSGQGFNQPQHF
TRBJ1-1,NA,TRBV11-3,CASSFGDTLNTEAFF
TRBJ1-1,NA,TRBV6-5,CASRKPGGTEAFF
TRBJ1-2,NA,TRBV6-6,CASSYSRQGAGGYTF
TRBJ1-6,NA,TRBV4-2,CASSQDARASPLHF
TRBJ2-1,NA,TRBV27,CASSLRTTGRSSYNEQFF
TRBJ2-7,NA,TRBV2,CASSDSINSYEQYF
TRBJ1-5,NA,TRBV4-1,CASSQVDTGGLRNQPQHF
TRBJ2-7,NA,TRBV2,CASSRSGGSFTYEQYF
TRBJ2-6,NA,TRBV9,CASRGTGTDILSGANVLTF